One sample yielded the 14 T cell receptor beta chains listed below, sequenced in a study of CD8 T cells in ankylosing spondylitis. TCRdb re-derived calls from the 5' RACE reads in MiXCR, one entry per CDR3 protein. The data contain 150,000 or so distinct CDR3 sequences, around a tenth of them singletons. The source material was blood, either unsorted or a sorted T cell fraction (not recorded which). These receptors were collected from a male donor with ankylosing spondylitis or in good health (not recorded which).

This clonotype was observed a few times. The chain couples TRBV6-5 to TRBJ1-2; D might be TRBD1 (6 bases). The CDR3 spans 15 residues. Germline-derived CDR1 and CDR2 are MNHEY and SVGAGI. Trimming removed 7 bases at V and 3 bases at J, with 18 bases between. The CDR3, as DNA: TGTGCCAGCAAGTTACAGGATAGGGGGGACTATGGCTACACCTTC. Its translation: CASKLQDRGDYGYTF.

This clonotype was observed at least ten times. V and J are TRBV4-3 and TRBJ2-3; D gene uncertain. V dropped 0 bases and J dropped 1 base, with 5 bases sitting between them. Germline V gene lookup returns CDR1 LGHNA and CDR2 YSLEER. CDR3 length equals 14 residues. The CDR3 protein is CASSQEAGTDTQYF. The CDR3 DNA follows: TGCGCCAGCAGCCAAGAGGCCGGCACAGATACGCAGTATTTT.

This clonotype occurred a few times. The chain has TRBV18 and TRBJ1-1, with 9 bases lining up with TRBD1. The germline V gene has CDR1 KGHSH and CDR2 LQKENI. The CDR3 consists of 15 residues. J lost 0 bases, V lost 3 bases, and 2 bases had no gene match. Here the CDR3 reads CASSPGTGLNTEAFF. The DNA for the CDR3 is TGTGCCAGCTCACCTGGGACAGGGTTGAACACTGAAGCTTTCTTT.

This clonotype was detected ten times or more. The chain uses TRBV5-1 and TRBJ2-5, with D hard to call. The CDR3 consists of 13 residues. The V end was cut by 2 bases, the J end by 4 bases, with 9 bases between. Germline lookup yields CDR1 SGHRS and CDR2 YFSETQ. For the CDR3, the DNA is TGCGCCAGCAGCTTAGGGTTGGGAGAGACCCAGTACTTC. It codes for CASSLGLGETQYF.

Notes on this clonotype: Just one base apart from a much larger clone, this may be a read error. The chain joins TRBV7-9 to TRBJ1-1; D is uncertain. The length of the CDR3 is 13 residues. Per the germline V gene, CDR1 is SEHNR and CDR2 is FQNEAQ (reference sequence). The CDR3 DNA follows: TGTGCCGGCAGCTTAGCGGACGGCACTGAAGCTTTCTTT. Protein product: CAGSLADGTEAFF.

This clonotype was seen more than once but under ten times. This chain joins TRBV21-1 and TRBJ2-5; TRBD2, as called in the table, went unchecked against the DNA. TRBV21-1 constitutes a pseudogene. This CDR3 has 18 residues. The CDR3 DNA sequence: TGTGCCAGCAGCAAAGGGTCCCTTTGCGGGAGGGCCTTTGAGACCCAGTACTTC. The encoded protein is CASSKGSLCGRAFETQYF.

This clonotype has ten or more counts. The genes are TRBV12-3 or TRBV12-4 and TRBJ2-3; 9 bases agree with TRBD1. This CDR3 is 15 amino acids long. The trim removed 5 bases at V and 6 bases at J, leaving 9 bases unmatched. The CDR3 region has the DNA TGTGCCAGCAGTGCAGCGGGACAGGGTCGGGATACGCAGTATTTT. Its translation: CASSAAGQGRDTQYF.

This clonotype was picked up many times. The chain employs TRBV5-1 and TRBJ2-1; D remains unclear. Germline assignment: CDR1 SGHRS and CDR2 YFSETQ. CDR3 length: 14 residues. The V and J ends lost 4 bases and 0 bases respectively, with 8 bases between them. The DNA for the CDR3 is TGCGCCAGCAGCCAGCCCGGCTCCTACAATGAGCAGTTCTTC. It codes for CASSQPGSYNEQFF.

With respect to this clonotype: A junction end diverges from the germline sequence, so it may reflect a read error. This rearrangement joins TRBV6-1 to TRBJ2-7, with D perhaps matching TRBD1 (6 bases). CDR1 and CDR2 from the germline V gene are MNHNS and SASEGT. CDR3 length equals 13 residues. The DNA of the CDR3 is TGTGTCAGCAGTAAGGGGCAGGGGTACGAGCAGTACTTC. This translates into CVSSKGQGYEQYF.

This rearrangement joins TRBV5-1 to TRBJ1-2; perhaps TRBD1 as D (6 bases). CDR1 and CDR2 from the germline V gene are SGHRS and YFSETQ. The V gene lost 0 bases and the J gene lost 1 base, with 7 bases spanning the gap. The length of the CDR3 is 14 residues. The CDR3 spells CASSLEDSNYGYTF. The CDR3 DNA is TGCGCCAGCAGCTTGGAGGACAGTAACTATGGCTACACCTTC.

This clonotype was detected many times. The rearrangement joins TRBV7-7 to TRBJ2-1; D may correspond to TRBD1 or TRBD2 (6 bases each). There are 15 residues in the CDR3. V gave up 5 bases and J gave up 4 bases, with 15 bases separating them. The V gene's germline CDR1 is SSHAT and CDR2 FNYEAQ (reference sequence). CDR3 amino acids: CASSRLEGGYNEQFF. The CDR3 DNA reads TGTGCCAGCAGCCGACTAGAGGGGGGATACAATGAGCAGTTCTTC.

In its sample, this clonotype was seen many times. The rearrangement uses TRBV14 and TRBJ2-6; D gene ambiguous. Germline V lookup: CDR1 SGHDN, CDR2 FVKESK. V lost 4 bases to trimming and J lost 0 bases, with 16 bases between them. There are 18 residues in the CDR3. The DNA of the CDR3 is TGTGCCAGCAGCCCGCTCTTTACCATGGACTCTGGGGCCAACGTCCTGACTTTC. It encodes CASSPLFTMDSGANVLTF.

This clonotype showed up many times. The CDR3, as DNA: TGTGCCAGCATCAAGCAGGGGGCAGACACTGAAGCTTTCTTT. Its protein is CASIKQGADTEAFF. This sequence joins TRBV6-1 and TRBJ1-1; TRBD1 matches 8 bases. Per the germline V gene, CDR1 is MNHNS and CDR2 is SASEGT. This CDR3 is built from 14 residues. The ends lost 7 bases at V and 3 bases at J; junction bases unmatched: 7.

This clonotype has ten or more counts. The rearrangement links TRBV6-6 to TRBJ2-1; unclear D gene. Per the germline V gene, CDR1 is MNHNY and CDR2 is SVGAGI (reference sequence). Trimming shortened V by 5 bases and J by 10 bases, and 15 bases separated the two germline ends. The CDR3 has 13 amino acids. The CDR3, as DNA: TGTGCCAGCAGTGACGCCCGTTCGACGGAGCAGTTCTTC. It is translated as CASSDARSTEQFF.